Listed below are T cell receptor beta chains from one sample, sequenced in a study of T-cell reconstitution after alpha-beta-depleted transplantation in children. TCRdb ran MiXCR on the PCR reads and lists one entry per CDR3 protein. The sample lists just under 550,000 distinct CDR3 sequences; about 18% were seen once. Specimen: PBMCs from the stem cell graft donor, collected from the stem cell graft. All receptors derive from a human donor who donated a stem cell graft to a child with acute lymphoblastic leukemia. Each CDR3 is given with its conserved first and last residue. D genes are given only for firm matches. Where a row states a size, it is once, few, many or the class of an expanded clone; other rows omit it.

J | V | size | D | DNA | CDR3
TRBJ2-1 | TRBV29-1 | NA | TRBD1 | TGCAGCGCCTCCGGGACAGGCCCCGTCGCCTACAATGAGCAGTTCTTC | CSASGTGPVAYNEQFF
TRBJ2-7 | TRBV4-1 | NA | TRBD2 | TGCGCCAGCAGCCAAGAATCAATTTGGGGGGGACTAGGATTATACGAGCAGTACTTC | CASSQESIWGGLGLYEQYF
TRBJ2-5 | TRBV20-1 | NA | NA | TGCAGTGCTCCGCGGGACAGCCTAAAAGAGACCCAGTACTTC | CSAPRDSLKETQYF
TRBJ2-7 | TRBV9 | NA | TRBD2 | TGTGCCAGCAGCCCCCAAAGCGGGGCCTACGAGCAGTACTTC | CASSPQSGAYEQYF
TRBJ1-4 | TRBV4-1 | few | NA | TGCGCCAGCAGCCAAGGCCTGGGCGCAACTAATGAAAAACTGTTTTTT | CASSQGLGATNEKLFF
TRBJ2-3 | TRBV7-3 | NA | NA | TGTGCCAGCAGCTTAATGGGGAGAGTTAGCACAGATACGCAGTATTTT | CASSLMGRVSTDTQYF
TRBJ2-7 | TRBV4-1 | few | TRBD2 | TGCGCCAGCAGCCAAGGGGGACTAGCTTTTAACGAGCAGTACTTC | CASSQGGLAFNEQYF
TRBJ2-1 | TRBV7-8 | NA | TRBD2 | TGTGCCAGCAGCCCCCAGGCACTAGCGGGAAGCTTTGAGCAGTTCTTC | CASSPQALAGSFEQFF
TRBJ2-3 | TRBV27 | many | TRBD1 | TGTGCCAGCAGTTCCCGGACAGGACAATACACAGATACGCAGTATTTT | CASSSRTGQYTDTQYF
TRBJ2-7 | TRBV29-1 | NA | TRBD1 | TGCAGCGTTGACACTATCGGGACAGCCTCCTACGAGCAGTACTTC | CSVDTIGTASYEQYF
TRBJ1-2 | TRBV10-1 | once | NA | TGCGCCAGCAGTGAGGACGGGTATGGCTACACCTTC | CASSEDGYGYTF
TRBJ1-2 | TRBV4-1 | few | TRBD1 | TGCGCCAGCAGCCCCACAGGGGATCCCTATGGCTACACCTTC | CASSPTGDPYGYTF
TRBJ2-7 | TRBV27 | NA | NA | TGTGCCGTCGGGGCCCAACTCGAGCAGTACTTC | CAVGAQLEQYF
TRBJ2-7 | TRBV7-6 | few | TRBD2 | TGTGCCAGCAGCTTAGATCCGGGACTAGCGGGAGTTCTCTCCTACGAGCAGTACTTC | CASSLDPGLAGVLSYEQYF
TRBJ2-5 | TRBV7-8 | NA | TRBD1 | TGTGCCAGCAGGACTGGGCGGACAGGGGGCCAAGAGACCCAGTACTTC | CASRTGRTGGQETQYF
TRBJ2-1 | TRBV10-3 | NA | NA | TGTGCCATCAGTGAAGGAGCGCGCTTGCTCGGAGAGCAGTTCTTC | CAISEGARLLGEQFF
TRBJ2-2 | TRBV29-1 | NA | TRBD2 | TGCAGCGTGAGGGGGGGACTAGCGGGAAAGAACACCGGGGAGCTGTTTTTT | CSVRGGLAGKNTGELFF
TRBJ2-1 | TRBV11-1 | NA | TRBD2 | TGTGCCAGCAGCCCAGCGGGACTCCAGAGTCCCAATGAGCAGTTCTTC | CASSPAGLQSPNEQFF
TRBJ1-2 | TRBV27 | few | TRBD1 | TGTGCCAGCAGCCCGTATACAGGGGGCGCCTACGGCTACACCTTC | CASSPYTGGAYGYTF
TRBJ2-7 | TRBV14 | NA | NA | TGTGCCAGCAGCCATTCAGGGGGGATCTACGAGCAGTACTTC | CASSHSGGIYEQYF
TRBJ1-1 | TRBV5-1 | NA | NA | TGCGCCAGCAGCTTGGAGAGGGTCGGCGCTGAAGCTTTCTTT | CASSLERVGAEAFF
TRBJ1-5 | TRBV27 | NA | NA | TGTGCCAGCAGTTTATCTCTCAGCAATAGCAATCAGCCCCAGCATTTT | CASSLSLSNSNQPQHF
TRBJ1-4 | TRBV4-1 | few | TRBD1 | TGCGCCAGCAGCCATGCACAGGGGAAGGAAAAACTGTTTTTT | CASSHAQGKEKLFF
TRBJ2-7 | TRBV29-1 | NA | TRBD2 | TGCAGCGTTGAAATCTTGGGGGGGGGACTCGGGGAGCAGTACTTC | CSVEILGGGLGEQYF
TRBJ1-2 | TRBV7-9 | NA | NA | TGTGCCAGCAGCTTAGGAGAAACGGGATCCTATGGCTACACCTTC | CASSLGETGSYGYTF
TRBJ1-1 | TRBV5-5 | few | NA | TGTGCCAGCAGCTCATCCGGGACTATTGCAGGTTTCTTT | CASSSSGTIAGFF
TRBJ2-1 | TRBV10-3 | few | NA | TGTGCCATCAGTGGACTATCGAATGAGCAGTTCTTC | CAISGLSNEQFF
TRBJ2-5 | TRBV5-1 | NA | NA | TGCGCCAGCAAAGCGGACCCCCAAGAGACCCAGTACTTC | CASKADPQETQYF
TRBJ2-1 | TRBV7-8 | NA | TRBD2 | TGTGCCAGCAGCTTAGTGCGCACTAGCGGGCTAAGTAGGAATGAGCAGTTCTTC | CASSLVRTSGLSRNEQFF
TRBJ2-1 | TRBV29-1 | few | NA | TGCAGCGTCGAAGGGCAGGAGACTGAGCAGTTCTTC | CSVEGQETEQFF
TRBJ1-5 | TRBV18 | NA | NA | TGTGCCAGCCGCGGGACACGAAATCAGCCCCAGCATTTT | CASRGTRNQPQHF
TRBJ2-5 | TRBV6-1 | few | TRBD1 | TGTGCCACCGACCCCGGACAGGGAGATGCAGAGACCCAGTACTTC | CATDPGQGDAETQYF
TRBJ2-2 | TRBV5-1 | NA | NA | TGCGCCAGCAGCCCCTACGAGGCGGGGGCGGTCACCGGGGAGCTGTTTTTT | CASSPYEAGAVTGELFF
TRBJ2-6 | TRBV12-3/TRBV12-4 | many | NA | TGTGCCAGCAGTCTCGACAGGACCACCTCTGGGGCCAACGTCCTGACTTTC | CASSLDRTTSGANVLTF
TRBJ1-1 | TRBV6-1 | NA | NA | TGTGCCAGCAGTGGCGCGGGGGCAGAGGACACTGAAGCTTTCTTT | CASSGAGAEDTEAFF
TRBJ2-7 | TRBV10-3 | NA | TRBD2 | TGTGCCATCAGTGCTGGGGGGAGGGCCCCCGAGCAGTACTTC | CAISAGGRAPEQYF
TRBJ2-2 | TRBV29-1 | few | TRBD1 | TGCAGCGTTGAGGACAGGACTTCGAACACCGGGGAGCTGTTTTTT | CSVEDRTSNTGELFF
TRBJ1-1 | TRBV5-1 | NA | NA | TGCGCCAGCAGCCTTTTCCCAGGTTCTGAAGCTTTCTTT | CASSLFPGSEAFF
TRBJ2-3 | TRBV9 | NA | NA | TGTGCCAGCAGCGTATCTTGGAGGGGAGATACGCAGTATTTT | CASSVSWRGDTQYF
TRBJ1-2 | TRBV5-1 | NA | NA | TGCGCCAGCAGGGGCAGGTACTATGGCTACACCTTC | CASRGRYYGYTF
TRBJ1-3 | TRBV2 | NA | TRBD1 | TGTGCCAGCAGTGACGACAGGGGTAGCTCTGGAAACACCATATATTTT | CASSDDRGSSGNTIYF
TRBJ2-3 | TRBV6-1 | few | NA | TGTGCCAGCAGACGCGGGACAGGCACAGATACGCAGTATTTT | CASRRGTGTDTQYF
TRBJ2-7 | TRBV5-1 | NA | NA | TGCGCCAGCAGCGTGGACGGGGGAATTGCTTACGAGCAGTACTTC | CASSVDGGIAYEQYF
TRBJ1-2 | TRBV15 | few | NA | TGTGCCACCAGCAGAGACGGAACACAGGACCTCTTCTATGGCTACACCTTC | CATSRDGTQDLFYGYTF
TRBJ2-7 | TRBV4-1 | few | NA | TGCGCCAGCAGCCAAGATCAGGCAGGGGCTTCCTACGAGCAGTACTTC | CASSQDQAGASYEQYF
TRBJ1-1 | TRBV2 | few | NA | TGTGCCAGCAGTTCCCACTTGAACACTGAAGCTTTCTTT | CASSSHLNTEAFF
TRBJ2-3 | TRBV29-1 | NA | NA | TGCAGCGTTGGTGGTGCAGATACGCAGTATTTT | CSVGGADTQYF
TRBJ2-1 | TRBV10-3 | NA | TRBD1 | TGTGCCATCAGTGAGTTGGGACAGTACTATGAGCAGTTCTTC | CAISELGQYYEQFF
TRBJ2-4 | TRBV20-1 | NA | NA | TGCAGTGCTAGTTCAGACAGCCCTTATCCCGCGCGGTACATTCAGTACTTC | CSASSDSPYPARYIQYF
TRBJ2-1 | TRBV12-3/TRBV12-4 | many | NA | TGTGCCAGCAGTTTAGCGCAGGGGTCCGGTGAGCAGTTCTTC | CASSLAQGSGEQFF
TRBJ2-5 | TRBV5-1 | few | TRBD1 | TGCGCCAGCACGGAGGACAGGTTAATCCAAGAGACCCAGTACTTC | CASTEDRLIQETQYF
TRBJ2-7 | TRBV5-1 | NA | NA | TGCGCCAGCAGCCCCGATGATTCCTACGAGCAGTACTTC | CASSPDDSYEQYF
TRBJ2-7 | TRBV6-1 | NA | NA | TGTGCCAGCAGGGGGGGCGGCGTGGGGCAGAACGAGCAGTACTTC | CASRGGGVGQNEQYF
TRBJ2-7 | TRBV7-8 | NA | TRBD2 | TGTGCCAGCAGCTTCCTAGCGGACTTTTCCTGGGAGCAGTACTTC | CASSFLADFSWEQYF
TRBJ2-5 | TRBV6-5 | few | TRBD1 | TGTGCCAGCAGTTACGAGCCCGGGACAGGGTCCCAAGAGACCCAGTACTTC | CASSYEPGTGSQETQYF
TRBJ1-4 | TRBV12-3/TRBV12-4 | NA | TRBD1 | TGTGCCAGCAGTTTGGGACAGGGGAGCGTTTTT | CASSLGQGSVF
TRBJ2-3 | TRBV20-1 | NA | NA | TGCAGTGCCGCGGACAAAAGCCTCACAGATCCGCAGTATTTT | CSAADKSLTDPQYF
TRBJ1-2 | TRBV18 | NA | NA | TGTGCCAGCTCACCACCAGGGGGCTATGGCTACACCTTC | CASSPPGGYGYTF
TRBJ1-1 | TRBV12-3/TRBV12-4 | NA | NA | TGTGCCAGCAGGTTAAGACCGCACACTGAAGCTTTCTTT | CASRLRPHTEAFF